This T cell receptor (beta chain) is from a study of OX40 agonist ivuxolimab in advanced cancers. This clone was detected only a few times. Only in-frame clones appear in the TCRdb table, and some are missing; sequencing was by immunoSEQ multiplex PCR. Of about 73,000 clones in the sample, roughly 86% were seen once. Per germline, CDR1 MDHEN and CDR2 SYDVKM. The CDR3 has 12 amino acids. Trimming pared 8 bases from V and 1 base from J, leaving 8 bases between. This chain links TRBV28 with TRBJ1-2; D gene ambiguous. The receptor comes from an adult with an advanced solid tumor such as melanoma, head and neck, liver or kidney cancer. The sequencing used CD4+ or CD8+ T cells sorted from blood, collected in a trial of the OX40 agonist ivuxolimab. CDR3 protein: CASGDGNYGYTF. The CDR3 bases are TGTGCCAGCGGTGACGGTAACTATGGCTACACCTTC.